A selection of T cell receptor beta chains follows, all from one sample in a study of T cell responses to AZD1222 COVID-19 vaccine. The repertoire was sequenced with immunoSEQ multiplex PCR; TCRdb's copy has only in-frame clones and lacks some. In the table there are over 85,000 clones, more than 85% of which are singletons. Material: peripheral blood, obtained on day 0 of AZD1222 vaccination. Every receptor here comes from an adult in good health. The CDR3 runs from the conserved cysteine through the conserved F or W. A D gene is named only where the DNA matches it firmly. Size values are once, few and many counts, or a class for expanded clones, and some rows have none.

clone size | J gene | V gene | D gene | CDR3 protein | CDR3 DNA
NA | TRBJ2-2 | TRBV19 | NA | CASTRDGYTGELFF | TGTGCCAGTACTAGGGACGGCTACACCGGGGAGCTGTTTTTT
NA | TRBJ2-7 | TRBV9 | NA | CASSRFRWGNEQYF | TGTGCCAGCAGCAGGTTTAGGTGGGGGAACGAGCAGTACTTC
NA | TRBJ2-2 | TRBV2 | NA | CASRPDRNTGELFF | TGTGCCAGCAGGCCTGACAGAAACACCGGGGAGCTGTTTTTT
NA | TRBJ2-5 | TRBV19 | NA | CASSRILPGLKETQYF | TGTGCCAGTAGTAGAATCCTACCAGGGTTGAAGGAGACCCAGTACTTC
NA | TRBJ2-2 | TRBV28 | NA | CASSTQHTGELFF | TGTGCCAGCAGCACGCAGCACACCGGGGAGCTGTTTTTT
NA | TRBJ1-4 | TRBV9 | NA | CASSLTLTNEKLFF | TGTGCCAGCAGCCTAACTCTAACTAATGAAAAACTGTTTTTT
NA | TRBJ2-1 | TRBV9 | TRBD1 | CASSYRTGSSYNEQFF | TGTGCCAGCAGCTACCGGACAGGGAGCTCCTACAATGAGCAGTTCTTC
NA | TRBJ2-1 | TRBV11-2 | TRBD2 | CASSLDSRGGYNEQFF | TGTGCCAGCAGCTTAGATTCTCGGGGGGGCTACAATGAGCAGTTCTTC
NA | TRBJ2-2 | TRBV5-1 | TRBD1 | CASSLFPGQVSTGELFF | TGCGCCAGCAGCCTGTTCCCGGGACAGGTTTCTACCGGGGAGCTGTTTTTT
NA | TRBJ2-2 | TRBV4-2 | NA | CASSHAGATGELFF | TGTGCCAGCAGCCATGCCGGGGCGACCGGGGAGCTGTTTTTT
NA | TRBJ1-4 | TRBV5-6 | NA | CASSFGGRNEKLFF | TGTGCCAGCAGCTTTGGGGGCCGTAATGAAAAACTGTTTTTT
NA | TRBJ1-5 | TRBV5-1 | NA | CASSPDGERRHQPQHF | TGCGCCAGCAGCCCCGATGGGGAGCGGAGGCATCAGCCCCAGCATTTT
NA | TRBJ1-1 | TRBV7-9 | TRBD1 | CASSLPPGTGGRNTEAFF | TGTGCCAGCAGCCTCCCCCCCGGGACAGGGGGGCGGAACACTGAAGCTTTCTTT
NA | TRBJ2-1 | TRBV9 | NA | CASSETWTAYNEQFF | TGTGCCAGCAGCGAAACCTGGACAGCCTACAATGAGCAGTTCTTC
NA | TRBJ2-1 | TRBV18 | NA | CASSPVLLNEQFF | TGTGCCAGCTCACCAGTTCTCCTCAATGAGCAGTTCTTC
NA | TRBJ1-1 | TRBV19 | TRBD1 | CASSGGTGVRKERTEAFF | TGTGCCAGTAGTGGCGGGACAGGGGTTCGAAAGGAACGAACTGAAGCTTTCTTT
NA | TRBJ1-2 | TRBV5-1 | NA | CASSLGSSQGTYGYTF | TGCGCCAGCAGCCTGGGATCCTCTCAAGGGACCTATGGCTACACCTTC
NA | TRBJ1-1 | TRBV30 | NA | CAWTLQGPNTEAFF | TGTGCCTGGACCCTACAGGGACCGAACACTGAAGCTTTCTTT
NA | TRBJ2-5 | TRBV6-2/TRBV6-3 | TRBD2 | CASSNRPSGSQETQYF | TGTGCCAGCAGTAACCGCCCTAGCGGGAGTCAAGAGACCCAGTACTTC
NA | TRBJ1-5 | TRBV5-5 | NA | CASSLIGVGNQPQHF | TGTGCCAGCAGCTTGATCGGGGTGGGGAATCAGCCCCAGCATTTT
NA | TRBJ1-2 | TRBV24-1 | TRBD1 | CATSDRTGTPQDGYTF | TGTGCCACCAGTGATCGGACAGGGACCCCCCAGGATGGCTACACCTTC
NA | TRBJ1-1 | TRBV13 | TRBD1 | CASSLVRGSPNTEAFF | TGTGCCAGCAGCTTAGTCAGGGGGTCCCCGAACACTGAAGCTTTCTTT
few | TRBJ2-3 | TRBV6-4 | NA | CASSDSFHGDSTDTQYF | TGTGCCAGCAGTGACTCATTTCATGGAGATAGCACAGATACGCAGTATTTT
once | TRBJ1-2 | TRBV5-4 | TRBD1 | CASRKGTGSSTNYGYTF | TGTGCCAGCAGGAAAGGGACAGGTTCTTCGACTAACTATGGCTACACCTTC
NA | TRBJ2-7 | TRBV7-2 | NA | CASSSYFSYEQYF | TGTGCCAGCAGCTCGTACTTCTCCTACGAGCAGTACTTC
NA | TRBJ1-4 | TRBV7-8 | NA | CASSLVWWRQAGRNEKLFF | TGTGCCAGCAGCTTAGTTTGGTGGAGGCAGGCCGGTAGGAATGAAAAACTGTTTTTT
NA | TRBJ2-7 | TRBV11-3 | NA | CASSSAARGGGEQYF | TGTGCCAGCAGCTCAGCCGCCAGAGGAGGGGGCGAGCAGTACTTC
NA | TRBJ2-2 | TRBV7-2 | NA | CASSQGKRGNTGELFF | TGTGCCAGCAGCCAGGGGAAGCGGGGGAACACCGGGGAGCTGTTTTTT
NA | TRBJ1-2 | TRBV5-4 | NA | CASSLVGAQNGYTF | TGTGCCAGCAGCTTGGTGGGGGCGCAAAATGGCTACACCTTC
NA | TRBJ1-1 | TRBV7-8 | NA | CASSLVGQMNTEAFF | TGTGCCAGCAGCTTAGTTGGACAGATGAACACTGAAGCTTTCTTT
NA | TRBJ1-5 | TRBV28 | NA | CASSWRVGNQPQHF | TGTGCCAGCAGTTGGAGGGTCGGCAATCAGCCCCAGCATTTT
NA | TRBJ2-7 | TRBV5-1 | TRBD1 | CASSLGGQGTYEQYF | TGCGCCAGCAGCTTAGGGGGACAGGGTACCTACGAGCAGTACTTC
NA | TRBJ1-5 | TRBV6-1 | NA | CASSEVQPQHF | TGTGCCAGCAGTGAAGTTCAGCCCCAGCATTTT
NA | TRBJ2-7 | TRBV5-5 | TRBD2 | CASSLGTSGGYYEQYF | TGTGCCAGCAGCCTGGGGACTAGCGGGGGGTACTACGAGCAGTACTTC
NA | TRBJ2-3 | TRBV5-1 | NA | CASSPGSGTDTQYF | TGCGCCAGCAGCCCGGGGTCCGGCACAGATACGCAGTATTTT
NA | TRBJ1-5 | TRBV28 | NA | CASSFSGRRNNQPQHF | TGTGCCAGCAGTTTTTCGGGGCGACGGAACAATCAGCCCCAGCATTTT
NA | TRBJ1-5 | TRBV9 | NA | CASSVDDYQPQHF | TGTGCCAGCAGCGTAGACGATTATCAGCCCCAGCATTTT
NA | TRBJ1-1 | TRBV19 | NA | CASRRAAEAFF | TGTGCCAGTAGACGGGCGGCTGAAGCTTTCTTT
NA | TRBJ2-1 | TRBV28 | TRBD1 | CASSFSGQGPYNEQFF | TGTGCCAGCAGTTTCTCGGGACAGGGACCCTACAATGAGCAGTTCTTC
NA | TRBJ1-2 | TRBV19 | NA | CASNIRPQGRDGYTF | TGTGCCAGTAATATCCGCCCACAGGGAAGAGATGGCTACACCTTC